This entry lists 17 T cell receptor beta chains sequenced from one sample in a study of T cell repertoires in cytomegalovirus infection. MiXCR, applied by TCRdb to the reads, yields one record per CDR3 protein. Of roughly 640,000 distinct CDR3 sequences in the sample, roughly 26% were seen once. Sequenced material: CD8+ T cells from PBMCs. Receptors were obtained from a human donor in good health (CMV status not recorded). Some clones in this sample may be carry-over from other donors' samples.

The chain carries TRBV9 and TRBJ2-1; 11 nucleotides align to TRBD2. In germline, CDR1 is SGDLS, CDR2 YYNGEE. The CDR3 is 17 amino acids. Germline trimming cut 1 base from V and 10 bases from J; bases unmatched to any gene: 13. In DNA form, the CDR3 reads TGTGCCAGCAGCGTATCTAGACTAGCGGGGTTGGAAGGGGAGCAGTTCTTC. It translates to CASSVSRLAGLEGEQFF.

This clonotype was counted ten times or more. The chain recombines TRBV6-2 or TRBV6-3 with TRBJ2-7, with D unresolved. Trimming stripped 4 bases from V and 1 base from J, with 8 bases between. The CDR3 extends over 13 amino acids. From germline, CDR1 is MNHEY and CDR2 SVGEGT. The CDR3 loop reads CASSWGKSYEQYV. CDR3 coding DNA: TGTGCCAGCAGTTGGGGTAAATCCTACGAGCAGTACGTC.

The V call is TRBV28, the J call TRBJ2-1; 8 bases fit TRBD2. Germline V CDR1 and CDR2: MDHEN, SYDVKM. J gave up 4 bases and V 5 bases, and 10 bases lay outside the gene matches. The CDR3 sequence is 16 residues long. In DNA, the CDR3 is TGTGCCAGCAGTCCTCGGACCCCGGGGGGGTACAATGAGCAGTTCTTC. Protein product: CASSPRTPGGYNEQFF. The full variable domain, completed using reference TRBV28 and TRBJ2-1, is DVKVTQSSRYLVKRTGEKVFLECVQDMDHENMFWYRQDPGLGLRLIYFSYDVKMKEKGDIPEGYSVSREKKERFSLILESASTNQTSMYLCASSPRTPGGYNEQFFGPGTRLTVL.

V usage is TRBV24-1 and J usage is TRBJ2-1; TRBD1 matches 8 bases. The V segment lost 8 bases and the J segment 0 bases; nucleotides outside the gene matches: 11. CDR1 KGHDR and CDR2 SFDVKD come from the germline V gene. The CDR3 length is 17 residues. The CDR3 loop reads CATTRWTGFSSYNEQFF. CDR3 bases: TGTGCCACCACTAGATGGACAGGGTTCAGCTCCTACAATGAGCAGTTCTTC.

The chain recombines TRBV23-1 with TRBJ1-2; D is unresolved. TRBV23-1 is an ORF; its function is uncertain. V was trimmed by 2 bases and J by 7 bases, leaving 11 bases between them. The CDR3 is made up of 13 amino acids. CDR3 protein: CASSQSLGSGYTF. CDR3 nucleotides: TGCGCCAGCAGTCAAAGTTTAGGGTCTGGCTACACCTTC.

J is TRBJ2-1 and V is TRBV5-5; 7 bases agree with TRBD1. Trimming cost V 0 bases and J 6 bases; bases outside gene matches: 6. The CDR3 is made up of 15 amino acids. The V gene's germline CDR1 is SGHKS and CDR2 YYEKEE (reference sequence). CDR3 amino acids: CASSLGQGLSNEQFF. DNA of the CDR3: TGTGCCAGCAGCTTGGGACAGGGTCTTAGCAATGAGCAGTTCTTC.

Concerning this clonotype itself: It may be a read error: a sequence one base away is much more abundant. The DNA of the CDR3 is TGTGTCAGCAGCTCGGACTACGAGCAGTACTTC. Its protein product is CVSSSDYEQYF. The V call is TRBV7-2, the J call TRBJ2-7; D call uncertain. Per the germline V gene, CDR1 is SGHTA and CDR2 is FQGNSA. The CDR3 contains 11 residues.

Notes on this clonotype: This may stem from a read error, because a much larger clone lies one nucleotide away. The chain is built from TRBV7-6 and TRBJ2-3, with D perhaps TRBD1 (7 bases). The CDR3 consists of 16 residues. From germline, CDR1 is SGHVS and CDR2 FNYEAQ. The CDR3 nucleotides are TGTGCCGGCAGCTTAGAACAGGGGACTAGCACAGATACGCAGTATTTT. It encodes CAGSLEQGTSTDTQYF.

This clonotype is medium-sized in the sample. The CDR3 reads CASSSRDRGLGTEAFF. In DNA form, the CDR3 reads TGTGCCAGCAGTTCCCGGGACAGGGGGCTGGGAACTGAAGCTTTCTTT. The chain employs TRBV28 and TRBJ1-1; 12 bases align to TRBD1. This CDR3 is 16 amino acids long. With 4 bases clipped from V and 5 bases from J, the junction kept 8 bases outside the gene matches. Germline lookup yields CDR1 MDHEN and CDR2 SYDVKM.

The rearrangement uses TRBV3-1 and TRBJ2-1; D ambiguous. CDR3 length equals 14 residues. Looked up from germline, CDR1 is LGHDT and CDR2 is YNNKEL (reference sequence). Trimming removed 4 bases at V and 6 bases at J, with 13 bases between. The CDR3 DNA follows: TGTGCCAGCAGCCCTCATGAAGGGTCCAATGAGCAGTTCTTC. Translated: CASSPHEGSNEQFF.

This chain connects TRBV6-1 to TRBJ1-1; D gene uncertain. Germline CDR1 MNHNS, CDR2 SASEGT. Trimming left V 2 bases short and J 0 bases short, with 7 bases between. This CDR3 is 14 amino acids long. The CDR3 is CASSEWAVNTEAFF. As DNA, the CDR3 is TGTGCCAGCAGTGAATGGGCGGTGAACACTGAAGCTTTCTTT.

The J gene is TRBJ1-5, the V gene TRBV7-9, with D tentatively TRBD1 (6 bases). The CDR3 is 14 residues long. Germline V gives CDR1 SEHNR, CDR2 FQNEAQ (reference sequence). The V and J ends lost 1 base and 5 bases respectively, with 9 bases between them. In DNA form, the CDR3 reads TGTGCCAGCAGCTTAGGCAGGGGTGATCAGCCCCAGCATTTT. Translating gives CASSLGRGDQPQHF.

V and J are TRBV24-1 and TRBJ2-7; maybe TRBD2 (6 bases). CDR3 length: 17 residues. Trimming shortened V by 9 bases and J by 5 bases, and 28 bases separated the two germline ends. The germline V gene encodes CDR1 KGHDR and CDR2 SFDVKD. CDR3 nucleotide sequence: TGTGCCACCCCATCCCCAATCCTGGATCAGCGGAGGGACGAGCAGTACTTC. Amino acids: CATPSPILDQRRDEQYF.

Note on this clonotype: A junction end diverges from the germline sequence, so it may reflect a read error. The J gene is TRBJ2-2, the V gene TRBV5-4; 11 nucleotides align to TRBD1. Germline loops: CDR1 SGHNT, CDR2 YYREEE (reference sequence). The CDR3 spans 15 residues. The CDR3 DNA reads TGTGTCAGCAGAAGGGACAGGGGGAGAACCGGGGAGCTGTTTTTT. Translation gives CVSRRDRGRTGELFF.

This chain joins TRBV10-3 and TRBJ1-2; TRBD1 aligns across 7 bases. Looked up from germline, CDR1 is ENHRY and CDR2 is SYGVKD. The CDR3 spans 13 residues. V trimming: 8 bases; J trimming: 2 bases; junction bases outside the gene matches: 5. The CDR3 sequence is CAIRQGENYGYTF. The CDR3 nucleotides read TGTGCCATCCGACAGGGTGAGAACTATGGCTACACCTTC.

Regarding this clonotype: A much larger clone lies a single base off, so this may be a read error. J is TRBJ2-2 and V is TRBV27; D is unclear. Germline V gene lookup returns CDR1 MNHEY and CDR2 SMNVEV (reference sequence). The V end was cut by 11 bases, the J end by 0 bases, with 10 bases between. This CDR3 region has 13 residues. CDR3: CARGFANTGELFF. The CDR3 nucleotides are TGTGCCCGCGGATTCGCGAACACCGGGGAGCTGTTTTTT.

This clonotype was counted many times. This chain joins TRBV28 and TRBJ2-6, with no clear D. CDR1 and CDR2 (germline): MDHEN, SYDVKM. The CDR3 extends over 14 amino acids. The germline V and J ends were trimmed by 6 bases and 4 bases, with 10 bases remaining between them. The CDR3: CASRWTSGANVLTF. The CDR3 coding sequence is TGTGCCAGCAGGTGGACGTCGGGGGCCAACGTCCTGACTTTC. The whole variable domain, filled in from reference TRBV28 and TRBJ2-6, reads DVKVTQSSRYLVKRTGEKVFLECVQDMDHENMFWYRQDPGLGLRLIYFSYDVKMKEKGDIPEGYSVSREKKERFSLILESASTNQTSMYLCASRWTSGANVLTFGAGSRLTVL.